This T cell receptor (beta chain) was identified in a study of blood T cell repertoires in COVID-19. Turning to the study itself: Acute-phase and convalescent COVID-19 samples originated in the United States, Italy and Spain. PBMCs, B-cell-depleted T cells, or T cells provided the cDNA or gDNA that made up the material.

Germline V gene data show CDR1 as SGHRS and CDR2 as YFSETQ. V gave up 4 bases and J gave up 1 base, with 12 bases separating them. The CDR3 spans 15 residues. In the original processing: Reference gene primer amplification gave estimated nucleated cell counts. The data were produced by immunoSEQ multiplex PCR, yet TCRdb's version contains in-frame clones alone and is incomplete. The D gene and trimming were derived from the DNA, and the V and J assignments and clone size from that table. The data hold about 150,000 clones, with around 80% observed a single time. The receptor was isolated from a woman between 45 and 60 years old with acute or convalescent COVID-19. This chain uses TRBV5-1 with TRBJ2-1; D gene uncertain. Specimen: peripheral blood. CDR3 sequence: CASSTQLGSYNEQFF. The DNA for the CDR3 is TGCGCCAGCAGCACTCAGCTAGGATCCTACAATGAGCAGTTCTTC.